The 24 T cell receptor beta chains reported below all come from one sample, sequenced in a study of T cells in Graves' hyperthyroidism and ophthalmopathy. Using RNA transcripts as the source, TCR beta CDR3 regions were amplified. A first-round RT-PCR of the TCR CDR3 used the HTBI primer set. TCRdb reanalysed the multiplex PCR reads using MiXCR and keeps one entry per CDR3 protein. In the table there are 470,000 or so distinct CDR3 sequences, less than 25% of which are singletons. What was sequenced was blood. These receptors all stem from a man younger than 30 with Graves' hyperthyroidism.

This clonotype was counted many times. This chain links TRBV10-3 with TRBJ1-2, with D perhaps matching TRBD1 (6 bases). V lost 7 bases and J 8 bases, leaving 17 bases between the germline ends. This CDR3 region has 13 residues. Germline values: CDR1 ENHRY, CDR2 SYGVKD. The CDR3 loop is CAITKGVLEGYTF. DNA for the CDR3: TGTGCCATCACCAAGGGGGTGCTAGAGGGCTACACCTTC.

This clonotype was observed many times. V is TRBV28 and J is TRBJ1-2; TRBD1 might be the D (6 bases). The CDR3 covers 17 residues. V shed 3 bases and J shed 8 bases, with 25 bases lying between them. Germline loops: CDR1 MDHEN, CDR2 SYDVKM. CDR3 in amino acids: CASSLSADTGQKGGYTF. CDR3 bases: TGTGCCAGCAGTTTGTCCGCCGACACAGGGCAAAAAGGGGGCTACACCTTC.

This chain uses TRBV19 with TRBJ2-4; D is unclear. Germline CDR1 LNHDA, CDR2 SQIVND (reference sequence). The length of the CDR3 is 16 residues. Trimming pared 2 bases from V and 3 bases from J, leaving 14 bases between. CDR3 in DNA: TGTGCCAGTAGTATATCGGCAACCTCGAGCAAAAACATTCAGTACTTC. Protein product: CASSISATSSKNIQYF.

The chain joins TRBV19 to TRBJ2-2; 7 nucleotides agree with TRBD1. The length of the CDR3 is 14 residues. Germline CDR1 and CDR2: LNHDA and SQIVND (reference sequence). Trimming cost V 5 bases and J 7 bases; bases outside gene matches: 7. The CDR3 coding sequence is TGTGCCAGTAGTTCACAGGGGTTTGGCGGGGAGCTGTTTTTT. Protein product: CASSSQGFGGELFF.

This clonotype has only a few counts. The chain uses TRBV12-3 or TRBV12-4 and TRBJ1-2, with D possibly being TRBD1 (6 bases). This CDR3 is built from 12 residues. V lost 4 bases and J lost 6, with 9 bases in between. The CDR3 DNA follows: TGTGCCAGCAGTTCATCAGGGGATGGCTACACCTTC. Translation gives CASSSSGDGYTF.

This clonotype has only a few counts. A much larger clone is a single base away; this may be a read error. The chain is built from TRBV6-2 or TRBV6-3 and TRBJ2-7; D not resolved. Trimming left V 0 bases short and J 4 bases short, with 13 bases between. The length of the CDR3 is 15 residues. Per the germline V gene, CDR1 is MNHEY and CDR2 is SVGEGT. The CDR3 is CASSYSPQSTYEQYF. As DNA, the CDR3 is TGTGCCAGCAGTTACTCCCCACAGTCGACTTACGAGCAGTACTTC.

This clonotype was seen many times. The rearrangement joins TRBV20-1 to TRBJ1-1; D gene ambiguous. There are 14 residues in the CDR3. CDR1 DFQATT and CDR2 SNEGSKA come from the germline V gene (reference sequence). The ends were cut back, 2 bases at V and 1 base at J, with 11 bases in the middle. The CDR3 coding sequence is TGCAGTGCTAGAAAGGGTTTCGCGAACACTGAAGCTTTCTTT. The encoded protein is CSARKGFANTEAFF.

The chain couples TRBV2 to TRBJ1-3, with D perhaps matching TRBD1 (5 bases). V gave up 4 bases and J gave up 1 base, with 8 bases separating them. This CDR3 region has 14 residues. CDR1 and CDR2 from the germline V gene are SNHLY and FYNNEI. The CDR3 nucleotides are TGTGCCAGCAGTGGGGGCTTTTCTGGAAACACCATATATTTT. As protein: CASSGGFSGNTIYF.

The V gene is TRBV7-2, the J gene TRBJ2-5; D may correspond to TRBD1 or TRBD2 (5 bases each). Trimming left V 5 bases short and J 4 bases short, with 20 bases between. This CDR3 has 16 amino acids. In germline, CDR1 is SGHTA, CDR2 FQGNSA. The CDR3 loop reads CASSRTGPQAGETQYF. The CDR3 coding sequence is TGTGCCAGCAGCCGAACAGGTCCCCAGGCGGGAGAGACCCAGTACTTC. The full variable domain, in which reference TRBV7-2 and TRBJ2-5 provide the parts outside the CDR3, is GAGVSQSPSNKVTEKGKDVELRCDPISGHTALYWYRQSLGQGLEFLIYFQGNSAPDKSGLPSDRFSAERTGGSVSTLTIQRTQQEDSAVYLCASSRTGPQAGETQYFGPGTRLLVL.

This clonotype was seen many times. This chain links TRBV6-5 with TRBJ2-2; D not resolved. Trimming cost V 0 bases and J 3 bases, with 8 bases left between them. CDR3 length: 15 residues. Germline loops: CDR1 MNHEY, CDR2 SVGAGI. CDR3 amino acids: CASSYSVTDTGELFF. The CDR3 nucleotides are TGTGCCAGCAGTTACTCAGTGACGGACACCGGGGAGCTGTTTTTT.

This clonotype was picked up many times. The V and J genes are TRBV19 and TRBJ1-2; D perhaps matches TRBD1 (5 bases). Trimming left V 5 bases short and J 4 bases short, with 14 bases between. Germline V CDR1 and CDR2: LNHDA, SQIVND (reference sequence). The CDR3 has 14 residues. The chain's CDR3 is CASSSRAAGYGYTF. The CDR3, as DNA: TGTGCCAGTAGTTCCAGGGCTGCGGGCTATGGCTACACCTTC.

The chain uses TRBV6-1 and TRBJ1-2; 7 bases fit TRBD1. Germline CDR1 reads MNHNS; CDR2 reads SASEGT. This CDR3 is built from 13 residues. The V segment lost 6 bases and the J segment 3 bases; nucleotides outside the gene matches: 4. CDR3 region: CASRRQGYYGYTF. The DNA for the CDR3 is TGTGCCAGCAGGCGACAGGGTTACTATGGCTACACCTTC.

The chain couples TRBV7-9 to TRBJ2-7; 7 bases agree with TRBD2. The germline CDR1 and CDR2 sequences are SEHNR and FQNEAQ (reference sequence). The CDR3 has 14 residues. With V trimmed by 8 bases and J by 0 bases, 7 bases remained unmatched. CDR3 sequence: CASGHGGDSYEQYF. The DNA of the CDR3 is TGTGCCAGCGGTCATGGGGGGGACTCCTACGAGCAGTACTTC.

This clonotype was counted at least ten times. J is TRBJ2-7 and V is TRBV28, with 7 bases fitting TRBD1. Germline-derived CDR1 and CDR2 are MDHEN and SYDVKM. Germline trimming cut 7 bases from V and 0 bases from J; bases unmatched to any gene: 9. This CDR3 is 15 amino acids long. The CDR3 spells CASTKQGPLSYEQYF. CDR3 DNA: TGTGCCAGCACCAAACAGGGGCCCCTCTCCTACGAGCAGTACTTC.

This clonotype showed up just a few times. The rearrangement links TRBV7-6 to TRBJ1-1; the D is unclear. Trimming pared 3 bases from V and 4 bases from J, leaving 15 bases between. CDR3 size: 15 residues. The germline gives CDR1 SGHVS, CDR2 FNYEAQ. The CDR3 region is CASSFELGWGTEAFF. CDR3 coding DNA: TGTGCCAGCAGCTTCGAACTAGGGTGGGGCACTGAAGCTTTCTTT.

This clonotype came up many times. The J gene is TRBJ2-5, the V gene TRBV29-1; 7 nucleotides align to TRBD1. Trimming at V came to 6 bases and at J to 0 bases, leaving 16 bases not matched to a gene. Germline V lookup: CDR1 SQVTM, CDR2 ANQGSEA. The CDR3 runs 17 residues. This chain's CDR3 is CSVKNDRAQGYQETQYF. CDR3 DNA sequence: TGCAGCGTCAAGAACGACAGGGCACAGGGGTACCAAGAGACCCAGTACTTC.

Ten or more counts support this clonotype. The rearrangement links TRBV20-1 to TRBJ2-7; D might be TRBD2 (5 bases). The V end lost 0 bases, the J end lost 2 bases, and 11 bases lay between the germline ends. Per germline, CDR1 DFQATT and CDR2 SNEGSKA (reference sequence). The CDR3 contains 14 residues. In DNA form, the CDR3 reads TGCAGTGCTAGAGATTCGGGGATACCCTACGAGCAGTACTTC. It specifies CSARDSGIPYEQYF.

This clonotype was counted ten times or more. This chain connects TRBV7-2 to TRBJ1-2; the match to TRBD1 covers 9 bases. The V gene's germline CDR1 is SGHTA and CDR2 FQGNSA. The CDR3 contains 16 residues. V trimming: 5 bases; J trimming: 7 bases; junction bases outside the gene matches: 14. CDR3 loop: CASSEHSGTGFFGYTF. The CDR3 coding sequence is TGTGCCAGCAGCGAACATTCCGGGACAGGGTTTTTTGGCTACACCTTC.

The rearrangement uses TRBV30 and TRBJ1-3; a weak D match, TRBD1 (5 bases). Looked up from germline, CDR1 is GTSNPN and CDR2 is SVGIG (reference sequence). The CDR3 loop spans 15 amino acids. Trimming cost V 2 bases and J 0 bases, with 11 bases left between them. The CDR3: CAWSPGTSSGNTIYF. As DNA, the CDR3 is TGTGCCTGGAGTCCAGGGACCAGCTCTGGAAACACCATATATTTT.

This clonotype was detected ten times or more. The V gene is TRBV6-1, the J gene TRBJ1-5, with D perhaps matching TRBD1 (6 bases). V was trimmed by 1 base and J by 4 bases, leaving 14 bases between them. In germline, CDR1 is MNHNS, CDR2 SASEGT. The CDR3 totals 16 residues. The CDR3 DNA follows: TGTGCCAGCAGTGAAGAGCAGCAGGGGTGGAATCAGCCCCAGCATTTT. It yields the protein CASSEEQQGWNQPQHF.

This chain connects TRBV3-1 to TRBJ2-7, with TRBD1 matching over 7 bases. The V segment lost 4 bases and the J segment 7 bases; nucleotides outside the gene matches: 13. CDR1 LGHDT and CDR2 YNNKEL come from the germline V gene (reference sequence). There are 15 residues in the CDR3. The CDR3 DNA is TGTGCCAGCAGCCCCCGACAGGGACCCTCGGGGGAGCAGTACTTC. It is translated as CASSPRQGPSGEQYF.

This rearrangement joins TRBV5-1 to TRBJ2-4; a possible D gene is TRBD1 (5 bases). Germline-derived CDR1 and CDR2 are SGHRS and YFSETQ. The CDR3 extends over 16 amino acids. With 2 bases removed from V and 7 bases from J, the gap between germline ends came to 19 bases. The CDR3 bases are TGCGCCAGCAGCTTAAGGCCAGGGATGATGAGGAACATTCAGTACTTC. This codes for CASSLRPGMMRNIQYF.

This clonotype was picked up many times. This sequence joins TRBV11-1 and TRBJ1-2; TRBD1 matches 10 bases. After removal of 3 bases from V and 5 bases from J, the junction contained 9 bases not matched to a gene. The CDR3 is 16 residues long. CDR1 and CDR2 (germline): SGHAT, FQDESV (reference sequence). Here the CDR3 DNA reads TGTGCCAGCAGCTTGGGGTCCGGGACAGGGGATTATGGCTACACCTTC. Residues: CASSLGSGTGDYGYTF.

At least ten counts were recorded for this clonotype. The chain has TRBV12-3 or TRBV12-4 and TRBJ1-2, with D maybe TRBD1 (5 bases). Between the trimmed V and J ends, which lost 3 bases and 6 bases, there was a span of 20 bases. CDR3 length: 16 amino acids. CDR3 amino acids: CASSLSPRGQGNGYTF. The CDR3, as DNA: TGTGCCAGCAGTTTGTCCCCTAGGGGCCAAGGGAATGGCTACACCTTC.